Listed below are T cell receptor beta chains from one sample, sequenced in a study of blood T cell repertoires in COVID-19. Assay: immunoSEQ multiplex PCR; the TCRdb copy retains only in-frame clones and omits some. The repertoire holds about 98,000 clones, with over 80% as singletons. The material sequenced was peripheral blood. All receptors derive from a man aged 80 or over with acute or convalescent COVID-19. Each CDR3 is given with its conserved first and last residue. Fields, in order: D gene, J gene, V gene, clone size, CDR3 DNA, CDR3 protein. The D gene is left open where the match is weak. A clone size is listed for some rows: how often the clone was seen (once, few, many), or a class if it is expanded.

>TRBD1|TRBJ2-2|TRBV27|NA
TGTGCCAGCAGTTTGACAGGGTGGAACACCGGGGAGCTGTTTTTT
CASSLTGWNTGELFF
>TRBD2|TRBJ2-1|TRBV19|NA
TGTGCCAGTAGTATTTTCCGGGGGACTAACCTGAACAATGAGCAGTTCTTC
CASSIFRGTNLNNEQFF
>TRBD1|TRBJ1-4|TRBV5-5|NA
TGTGCCAGCAGCTTGGACAGGGGGAAAAAACTGTTTTTT
CASSLDRGKKLFF
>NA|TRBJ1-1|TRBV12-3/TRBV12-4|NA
TGTGCCAGCACCCTATTGAAAACGACTGAAGCTTTCTTT
CASTLLKTTEAFF
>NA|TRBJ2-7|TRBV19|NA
TGTGCCAGTAGTTTAGACAGCTACGAGCAGTACTTC
CASSLDSYEQYF
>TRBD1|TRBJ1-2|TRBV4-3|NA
TGCGCCAGCAGCCTGAGGACAGGTATAGACTACACCTTC
CASSLRTGIDYTF
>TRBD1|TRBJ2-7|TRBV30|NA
TGTGCCTGGGATACGGGACAGGGACCCTACGAGCAGTACTTC
CAWDTGQGPYEQYF
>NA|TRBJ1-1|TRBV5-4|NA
TGTGCCAGCATCGCGGGTGAAACTTTCTTT
CASIAGETFF
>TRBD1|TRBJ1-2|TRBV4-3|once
TGCGCCAGCAGCCAAACCACCGGGACAGGCATCCAGTCTGGCTACACCTTC
CASSQTTGTGIQSGYTF
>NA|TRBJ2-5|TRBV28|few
TGTGCCAGCAGCCTCCCTAGTGAGACCCAGTACTTC
CASSLPSETQYF
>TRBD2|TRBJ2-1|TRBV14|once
TGTGCCAGCAGCCAAGAACTAGCGGGGAGCAATGAGCAGTTCTTC
CASSQELAGSNEQFF
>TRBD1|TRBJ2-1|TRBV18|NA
TGTGCCAGCTCACCTCGAATGGATGGACAGGGCTTCTACAATGAGCAGTTCTTC
CASSPRMDGQGFYNEQFF
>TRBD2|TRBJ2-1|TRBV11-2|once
TGTGCCAGCAGCTCTAGCGGCTCCTACAATGAGCAGTTCTTC
CASSSSGSYNEQFF
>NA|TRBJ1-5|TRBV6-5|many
TGTGCCAGGAGACTACATTTACATCAGCCCCAGCATTTT
CARRLHLHQPQHF
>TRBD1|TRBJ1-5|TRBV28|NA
TGTGCCTTAGGGACAGGAGGCAATCAGCCCCAGCATTTT
CALGTGGNQPQHF
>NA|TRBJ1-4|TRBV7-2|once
TGTGCCAGCAGCTTAGGCTCCAGGGTTGAAAAACTGTTTTTT
CASSLGSRVEKLFF
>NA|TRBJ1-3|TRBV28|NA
TGTGCCAGCAGCTCCCCTCGGTCCTACGGAAACACCATATATTTT
CASSSPRSYGNTIYF
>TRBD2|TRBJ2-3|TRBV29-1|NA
TGCAGCGTACTAGCGAGCACAGATACGCAGTATTTT
CSVLASTDTQYF
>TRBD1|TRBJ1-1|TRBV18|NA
TGTGCCAGCTCACTAAACAGGGGCCCCACCGAAGCTTTCTTT
CASSLNRGPTEAFF
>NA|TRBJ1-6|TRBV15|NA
TGTGCCACCAGCAGAGATAAGGGGGTTAGGTCACCCCTCCACTTT
CATSRDKGVRSPLHF
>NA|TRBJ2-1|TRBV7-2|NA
TGTGCCAGCAGCTTAGTAGGTGGCGGGGCTTACAATGAGCAGTTCTTC
CASSLVGGGAYNEQFF
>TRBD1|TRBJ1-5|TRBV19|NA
TGTGCCAGTAGTATTGGGACAGCCTATAGCAATCAGCCCCAGCATTTT
CASSIGTAYSNQPQHF
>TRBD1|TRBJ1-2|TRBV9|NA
TGTGCCAGCAGCGACAGGGGGAACTATGGCTACACCTTC
CASSDRGNYGYTF
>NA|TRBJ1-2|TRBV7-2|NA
TGTGCCAGCAGCCTACTTAGGACAGATAAGTATGGCTACACCTTC
CASSLLRTDKYGYTF
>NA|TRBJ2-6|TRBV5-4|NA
TGTGCCAGCAGCCAAACGCGCTCTGGGGCCAACGTCCTGACTTTC
CASSQTRSGANVLTF
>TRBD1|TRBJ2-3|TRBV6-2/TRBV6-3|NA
TGTGCCAGCAGTACCCGGGACAGGGAAAGAGATACGCAGTATTTT
CASSTRDRERDTQYF
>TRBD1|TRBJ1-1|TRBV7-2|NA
TGTGCCTCATTCAGGGGGCGGAACACTGAAGCTTTCTTT
CASFRGRNTEAFF
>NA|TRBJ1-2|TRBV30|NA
TGTGCCGGGGCGCCCGGGACTTACTATGGCTACACCTTC
CAGAPGTYYGYTF
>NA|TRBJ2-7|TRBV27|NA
TGTGCCAGCAGTTTATATCCAGGGGTCGACGAGCAGTACTTC
CASSLYPGVDEQYF
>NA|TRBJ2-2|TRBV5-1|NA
TGCGCCAGCAGTCTTTGGCGGGACAGTGAGGACCTCGGGGAGCTGTTTTTT
CASSLWRDSEDLGELFF
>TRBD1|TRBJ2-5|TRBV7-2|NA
TGTGCCAGCAGCTTTAGAACCGGGACAGGACAAGAGACCCAGTACTTC
CASSFRTGTGQETQYF
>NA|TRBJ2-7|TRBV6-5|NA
TGTGCCAGCAGTCAACAGGGAATATCATACGAGCAGTACTTC
CASSQQGISYEQYF
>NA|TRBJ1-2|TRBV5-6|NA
TGTGCCAGCAGCTTTAGCCGGGACACGATCTATGGCTACACCTTC
CASSFSRDTIYGYTF
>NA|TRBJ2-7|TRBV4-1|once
TGCGCCAGCAGCCAAGATGTACAGTCCTACGAGCAGTACTTC
CASSQDVQSYEQYF
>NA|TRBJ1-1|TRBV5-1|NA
TGCGCCAGCAGCTTGGAGGGGAACGACGTCACTGAAGCTTTCTTT
CASSLEGNDVTEAFF
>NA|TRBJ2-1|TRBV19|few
TGTGCCAGTAGCAATCGAGGAAGCTCCTACAATGAGCAGTTCTTC
CASSNRGSSYNEQFF
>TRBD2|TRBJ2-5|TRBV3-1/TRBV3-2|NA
TGTGCCAGCAGCCCTCCTTACGAGTCTAGCGGGATATCCAAAACCCAGTACTTC
CASSPPYESSGISKTQYF
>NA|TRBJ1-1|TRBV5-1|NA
TGCGCCAGCAGCTTTCAGGGGCGTGGGAACACTGAAGCTTTCTTT
CASSFQGRGNTEAFF
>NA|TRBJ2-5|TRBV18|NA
TGTGCCAGCTCACCGTATGGCGGGGCCGCAGGGAAGACCCAGTACTTC
CASSPYGGAAGKTQYF
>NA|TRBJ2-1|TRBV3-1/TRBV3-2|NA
TGTGCCAGCAGCCAAGGGCGGAGCTCCTACAATGAGCAGTTCTTC
CASSQGRSSYNEQFF
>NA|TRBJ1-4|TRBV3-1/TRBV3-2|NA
TGTGCCAGCAGCCAATCCACAGGGTTACGAAAACTGTTTTTT
CASSQSTGLRKLFF
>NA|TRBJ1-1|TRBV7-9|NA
TGTGCCAGCAGCTCGACAGGAGCGGAAGCTTTCTTT
CASSSTGAEAFF
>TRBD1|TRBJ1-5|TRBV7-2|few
TGTGCCAGCAGCTTAGGGTTCGCAGGGGGTGTTCAGCCCCAGCATTTT
CASSLGFAGGVQPQHF
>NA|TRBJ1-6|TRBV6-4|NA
TGTGCCAGCGGGGGGAGCTCCTATAATTCACCCCTCCACTTT
CASGGSSYNSPLHF
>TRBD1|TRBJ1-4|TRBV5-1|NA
TGCGCCAGCAGCTTCTCCGGGACAGGGTCTGAAAAACTGTTTTTT
CASSFSGTGSEKLFF
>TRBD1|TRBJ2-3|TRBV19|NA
TGTGCCAGTAGCGAAGGACAGGTCATCACAGATACGCAGTATTTT
CASSEGQVITDTQYF
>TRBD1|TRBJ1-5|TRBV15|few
TGTGCCACCAGCAGAGATCCGGGACAGGGTCGAAATCAGCCCCAGCATTTT
CATSRDPGQGRNQPQHF
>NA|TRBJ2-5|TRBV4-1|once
TGCGCCAGCAGCCAGTTACACCTCGACCAAGAGACCCAGTACTTC
CASSQLHLDQETQYF
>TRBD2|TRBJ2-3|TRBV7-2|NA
TGTGCCAGCAGCTTAGAACCCCCCGGAGGGCGGGGGGGCAATACGCAGTATTTT
CASSLEPPGGRGGNTQYF
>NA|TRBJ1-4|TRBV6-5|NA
TGTGCCAGCCTGGAGGGAACTAATGAAAAACTGTTTTTT
CASLEGTNEKLFF
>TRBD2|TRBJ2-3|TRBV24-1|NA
TGTGCCACCAGTGACCTCTCGGGTAGCGGGAGCACAGATACGCAGTATTTT
CATSDLSGSGSTDTQYF
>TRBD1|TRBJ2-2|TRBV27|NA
TGTGCCAGCACCCAGGGGGTATCGAACACCGGGGAGCTGTTTTTT
CASTQGVSNTGELFF
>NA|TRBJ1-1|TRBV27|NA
TGTGCCAGCAGTCCGGCCTTGGGGAGCACTGAAGCTTTCTTT
CASSPALGSTEAFF
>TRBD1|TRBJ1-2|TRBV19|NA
TGTGCCAGTGGGGACAGGGGGTACTATGGCTACACCTTC
CASGDRGYYGYTF
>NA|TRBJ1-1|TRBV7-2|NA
TGTGCCAGCAGCCCGACGAGGGAAAACCCTGAAGCTTTCTTT
CASSPTRENPEAFF
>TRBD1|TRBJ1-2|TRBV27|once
TGTGCCAGCAGTTCCGGGACAGCTAACTATGGCTACACCTTC
CASSSGTANYGYTF
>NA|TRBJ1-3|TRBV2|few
TGTGCCAGCAGTCCGCTGCCGAGCTCTGGAAACACCATATATTTT
CASSPLPSSGNTIYF